This T cell receptor beta chain was sequenced during a study of graft-versus-host responses after intestinal transplantation. Study-wide background: Anti-thymocyte globulin served as induction for all recipients, who then took tacrolimus and steroids for about 3 years. Findings of the study overall: Recipient bone marrow held GvH clones, some seen earlier in ileum or blood. Across patients carrying graft-donor T cell macrochimerism, allografts held high graft-versus-host to host-versus-graft clonal ratios. Early post-transplant HvG declines tracked with peak circulating GvH clone levels.

Comments on this clone: The antigen remains unidentified.

Method: immunoSEQ multiplex PCR; TCRdb's copy keeps in-frame clones and lacks some. This table holds tens of thousands of clones, 91% found once. The germline V gene has CDR1 MNHEY and CDR2 SVGAGI. CDR3 length: 12 residues. V was trimmed by 8 bases and J by 1 base, leaving 8 bases between them. The clonotype comes from a human donor who received an intestinal transplant. The sequences come from unstimulated CD4+ T cells sorted from spleen or lymph node cells, collected before intestinal transplant. The chain joins TRBV6-5 to TRBJ1-2; D gene ambiguous. CDR3 protein: CASFRNNYGYTF. CDR3 coding DNA: TGTGCCAGCTTCAGGAATAACTATGGCTACACCTTC.